The source of this T cell receptor beta chain is a study of spatial heterogeneity in lung cancer. Across the study: Any follow-up PBMC samples that were available went on to be sequenced, and the median time to follow-up was around 25 months after resection. An average of more than ten raw reads was observed per unique TCR and UMI combination.

CDR3 length equals 15 residues. The germline V gene has CDR1 SQVTM and CDR2 ANQGSEA. With 5 bases removed from V and 4 bases from J, the gap between germline ends came to 19 bases. This clonotype is categorized as medium-sized (0.01 to 0.1%). Sample time point: blood at routine non-recurrence follow-up after resection. The study sequenced unsorted whole RNA from tumor, nontumor lung or frozen PBMC. Every TCR cDNA molecule bore its own unique molecular identifier. TCRdb re-called the 5' RACE reads through MiXCR, storing one row per CDR3 protein. Of fewer than 100,000 distinct CDR3 sequences listed, 15% to 20% are singletons.

The V call is TRBV29-1, the J call TRBJ2-3; D might be TRBD2 (10 bases). This clonotype was obtained from a male donor with early-stage non-small cell lung cancer. This material consisted of PBMCs, taken at follow-up. The CDR3 sequence: CSVRGQGTSADTQYF. CDR3 DNA: TGCAGCGTTCGCGGACAGGGGACTAGCGCAGATACGCAGTATTTT.